These 22 T cell receptor beta chains were all obtained from the same sample, sequenced in a study of beta chain features in type 1 diabetes. cDNA synthesis used the whole RNA isolate, giving expressed TCRB sequences. Generated by immunoSEQ multiplex PCR, the TCRdb table keeps only in-frame clones and is missing some. The sample includes approximately 44,000 clones, about 51% of them seen just once. Sequencing used Tregs from blood. The receptors shown here come from a woman between 18 and 29 years old in good health.

This chain links TRBV27 with TRBJ2-7, with 9 bases matching TRBD1. The germline V gene encodes CDR1 MNHEY and CDR2 SMNVEV (reference sequence). The CDR3 covers 19 residues. Trimming at V came to 5 bases and at J to 2 bases, leaving 19 bases not matched to a gene. For the CDR3, the DNA is TGTGCCAGCAGTACACGAGTCCCGGGACAGGGTTGGAGGGCCTACGAGCAGTACTTC. It yields the protein CASSTRVPGQGWRAYEQYF.

The chain links TRBV6-1 to TRBJ1-5; TRBD1 agrees at 7 bases. V dropped 11 bases and J dropped 0; count of bases not matched to a gene: 10. Germline lookup yields CDR1 MNHNS and CDR2 SASEGT. CDR3 length: 15 residues. The CDR3 sequence is CAVVWGQYSNQPQHF. The CDR3 region has the DNA TGTGCCGTCGTGTGGGGACAGTATAGCAATCAGCCCCAGCATTTT.

The J gene is TRBJ2-3, the V gene TRBV7-9, with 9 bases lining up with TRBD1. Germline V gene sequence: CDR1 SEHNR, CDR2 FQNEAQ (reference sequence). The CDR3 has 16 amino acids. With V trimmed by 5 bases and J by 2 bases, 8 bases remained unmatched. The CDR3 coding sequence is TGTGCCAGCAGCCTCGCCGGGACAGGGATCACAGATACGCAGTATTTT. Translation: CASSLAGTGITDTQYF. The full variable domain, its missing parts supplied by reference TRBV7-9 and TRBJ2-3, is DTGVSQNPRHKITKRGQNVTFRCDPISEHNRLYWYRQTLGQGPEFLTYFQNEAQLEKSRLLSDRFSAERPKGSFSTLEIQRTEQGDSAMYLCASSLAGTGITDTQYFGPGTRLTVL.

The sample holds a few counts of this clone. The chain uses TRBV21-1 and TRBJ2-2; the table's D call, TRBD1, was not checked against the DNA. TRBV21-1 is a listed pseudogene. This CDR3 region has 14 residues. CDR3 bases: TGTGCCAGCAGCAGGCAGGTTGACACCGGGGAGCTGTTTTTT. Amino acids: CASSRQVDTGELFF.

The J gene is TRBJ2-2, the V gene TRBV19; 10 bases map to TRBD2. The CDR3 is 16 amino acids. The germline V gene has CDR1 LNHDA and CDR2 SQIVND (reference sequence). J gave up 4 bases and V 5 bases, and 7 bases lay outside the gene matches. Here the CDR3 reads CASSALWTSGTGELFF. Here the CDR3 DNA reads TGTGCCAGTAGTGCCTTATGGACTAGCGGCACCGGGGAGCTGTTTTTT.

V and J are TRBV28 and TRBJ2-2, with 10 bases identical to TRBD2. The CDR3 consists of 16 residues. The V and J ends lost 2 bases and 6 bases, in that order; junction bases with no gene match: 6. The germline CDR1 and CDR2 sequences are MDHEN and SYDVKM. The CDR3 bases are TGTGCCAGCAGTTTAAGCGGGAGGGCCTTCGCCGGGGAGCTGTTTTTT. It yields the protein CASSLSGRAFAGELFF.

The gene calls are TRBV7-9 and TRBJ2-5; the match to TRBD1 covers 8 bases. Germline V gives CDR1 SEHNR, CDR2 FQNEAQ (reference sequence). This CDR3 has 15 amino acids. The junction had 5 bases not matched to a gene; V was cut back by 2 bases and J by 3 bases. CDR3 in DNA: TGTGCCAGCAGCTTATCCGGGACAGGAAAAGAGACCCAGTACTTC. Translating it yields CASSLSGTGKETQYF.

The chain links TRBV9 to TRBJ2-7; 13 nucleotides align to TRBD2. Germline CDR1 reads SGDLS; CDR2 reads YYNGEE. Germline trimming cut 3 bases from V and 4 bases from J; bases unmatched to any gene: 10. The CDR3 consists of 17 residues. The CDR3 reads CASSGRVGLAGEYEQYF. The CDR3 DNA is TGTGCCAGCAGCGGTCGTGTAGGACTAGCGGGAGAGTACGAGCAGTACTTC. The whole variable domain, filled in from reference TRBV9 and TRBJ2-7, reads DSGVTQTPKHLITATGQRVTLRCSPRSGDLSVYWYQQSLDQGLQFLIQYYNGEERAKGNILERFSAQQFPDLHSELNLSSLELGDSALYFCASSGRVGLAGEYEQYFGPGTRLTVT.

This clone occurred a few times. The J gene is TRBJ2-7, the V gene TRBV5-1; D ambiguous. V was clipped by 1 base and J by 5 bases, with 7 bases between them. The germline V gene has CDR1 SGHRS and CDR2 YFSETQ. This CDR3 is 12 amino acids long. The CDR3, as DNA: TGCGCCAGCAGCTTGACGGGTAACGAGCAGTACTTC. Protein sequence: CASSLTGNEQYF.

The rearrangement joins TRBV28 to TRBJ1-6; D is unclear. The CDR3 loop spans 13 amino acids. Trimming cost V 6 bases and J 9 bases, with 12 bases left between them. Germline V gene lookup returns CDR1 MDHEN and CDR2 SYDVKM. DNA for the CDR3: TGTGCCAGCAGGCACCGGGAGGTTTCACCCCTCCACTTT. It yields the protein CASRHREVSPLHF.

The J gene is TRBJ1-4, the V gene TRBV30; D might be TRBD1 (5 bases). Per the germline V gene, CDR1 is GTSNPN and CDR2 is SVGIG (reference sequence). The CDR3 totals 14 residues. V lost 0 bases, J lost 8 bases, and 13 bases lay in between. CDR3 sequence (DNA): TGTGCCTGGAGTGTAAACCAGGGCCGGGAAAAACTGTTTTTT. It yields the protein CAWSVNQGREKLFF.

This clone was seen only a few times. The CDR3 bases are TGTGCCAGCAGTCGGGACAGGGGGCGGTCCGAGCAGTACTTC. Protein product: CASSRDRGRSEQYF. The J gene is TRBJ2-7, the V gene TRBV27; 12 bases agree with TRBD1. Trimming removed 5 bases from V and 6 bases from J; junction bases left unmatched: 5. Germline-derived CDR1 and CDR2 are MNHEY and SMNVEV (reference sequence). The CDR3 loop spans 14 amino acids.

The chain carries TRBV7-9 and TRBJ2-2; the D gene is possibly TRBD2 (6 bases). The germline V and J ends were trimmed by 3 bases and 7 bases, with 15 bases remaining between them. This CDR3 comprises 15 residues. CDR1 and CDR2 (germline): SEHNR, FQNEAQ (reference sequence). CDR3 sequence: CASSFPLDYNGELFF. CDR3 bases: TGTGCCAGCAGCTTTCCCCTGGACTATAACGGGGAGCTGTTTTTT.

V is TRBV9 and J is TRBJ1-2; a possible D gene is TRBD1 (5 bases). The V end lost 4 bases, the J end lost 4 bases, and 17 bases lay between the germline ends. Germline CDR1 reads SGDLS; CDR2 reads YYNGEE. The CDR3 totals 15 residues. In nucleotides, the CDR3 is TGTGCCAGCAGCCCCGTAGGGGAAGTCGGCTATGGCTACACCTTC. It yields the protein CASSPVGEVGYGYTF.

The chain employs TRBV6-5 and TRBJ1-1; unclear D gene. CDR1 MNHEY and CDR2 SVGAGI come from the germline V gene. CDR3 length: 13 residues. Trimming shortened V by 0 bases and J by 9 bases, and 11 bases separated the two germline ends. This CDR3 reads CASSYSRFMQAFF. In DNA form, the CDR3 reads TGTGCCAGCAGTTACTCGCGATTCATGCAAGCTTTCTTT.

The rearrangement uses TRBV7-6 and TRBJ2-7, with 10 bases matching TRBD2. V gave up 2 bases and J gave up 5 bases; unmatched junction bases: 3. From germline, CDR1 is SGHVS and CDR2 FNYEAQ. The CDR3 totals 14 residues. DNA for the CDR3: TGTGCCAGCAGCTTATTGGGGACTAGCGACGAGCAGTACTTC. Amino acid sequence: CASSLLGTSDEQYF. Based on the CDR3 plus reference TRBV7-6 and TRBJ2-7, the full variable domain is GAGVSQSPRYKVTKRGQDVALRCDPISGHVSLYWYRQALGQGPEFLTYFNYEAQQDKSGLPNDRFSAERPEGSISTLTIQRTEQRDSAMYRCASSLLGTSDEQYFGPGTRLTVT.

The V and J genes are TRBV5-1 and TRBJ2-1; weak D call: TRBD2 (5 bases). Germline CDR1 and CDR2: SGHRS and YFSETQ. Trimming cost V 0 bases and J 2 bases, with 6 bases left between them. This CDR3 region has 14 residues. The CDR3 DNA reads TGCGCCAGCAGCTTGGAGGGAGCCTACAATGAGCAGTTCTTC. This codes for CASSLEGAYNEQFF.

This chain uses TRBV2 with TRBJ2-1, with D possibly TRBD1 on 6 matching bases. V dropped 11 bases and J dropped 0 bases, with 11 bases sitting between them. The V gene's germline CDR1 is SNHLY and CDR2 FYNNEI. The CDR3 runs 13 residues. The CDR3 is CAGQLSSYNEQFF. The DNA for the CDR3 is TGTGCCGGACAGCTTAGCTCCTACAATGAGCAGTTCTTC.

This clone was picked up a small number of times. The chain is built from TRBV30 and TRBJ2-7; TRBD1 might be the D (6 bases). Trimming removed 5 bases at V and 3 bases at J, with 11 bases between. The CDR3 consists of 12 residues. Germline V gives CDR1 GTSNPN, CDR2 SVGIG (reference sequence). CDR3 amino acids: CAWAGDRYEQYF. CDR3 sequence (DNA): TGTGCCTGGGCAGGGGACCGCTACGAGCAGTACTTC.

This clone was found a few times. The chain recombines TRBV19 with TRBJ2-2; weak D call: TRBD1 (6 bases). V shed 6 bases and J shed 1 base, with 12 bases lying between them. This CDR3 is 15 amino acids long. The germline V gene encodes CDR1 LNHDA and CDR2 SQIVND (reference sequence). The CDR3 DNA reads TGTGCCAGTAGCAACGACAGGATGAACACCGGGGAGCTGTTTTTT. It yields the protein CASSNDRMNTGELFF.

The sample holds a few counts of this clone. The rearrangement joins TRBV28 to TRBJ2-7; weak D call: TRBD2 (6 bases). The V end was cut by 5 bases, the J end by 7 bases, with 12 bases between. The CDR3 is 12 residues long. The germline V gene encodes CDR1 MDHEN and CDR2 SYDVKM. The CDR3 nucleotides read TGTGCCAGCAGTCCGGGACTTGGGGAGCAGTACTTC. It yields the protein CASSPGLGEQYF.

CDR3 protein: CASSSHSRATEAFF. The CDR3 DNA reads TGTGCCAGCAGTTCCCACTCCAGGGCCACTGAAGCTTTCTTT. The chain joins TRBV28 to TRBJ1-1; tentative D call: TRBD1 (5 bases). The V and J ends lost 4 bases and 4 bases respectively, with 13 bases between them. This CDR3 is 14 amino acids long. CDR1 and CDR2 from the germline V gene are MDHEN and SYDVKM.